Listed here is a single T cell receptor beta chain. The record originates from a study of technical replicates of blood from a few donors. The table came from immunoSEQ multiplex PCR; TCRdb's copy has only in-frame clones and leaves some out. The sample comprises approximately 97,000 clones, approximately 95% of which are singletons, and 0.34% rests with the top ten. V lost 4 bases and J lost 2; bases outside the gene matches: 6. This CDR3 region has 14 residues. Germline values: CDR1 SGHRS, CDR2 YFSETQ. This chain links TRBV5-1 with TRBJ2-7; TRBD2 matches 7 bases. This sequence was found in a human donor in good health. Sample: T cells isolated from PBMCs. Here the CDR3 DNA reads TGCGCCAGCAGCATAGGACTAGGAGCCTACGAGCAGTACTTC. Amino acid sequence: CASSIGLGAYEQYF.